Listed below are T cell receptor beta chains from one sample, sequenced in a study of T cell responses to AZD1222 COVID-19 vaccine. The method was immunoSEQ multiplex PCR; TCRdb's version includes in-frame clones alone and lacks a portion of them. Seen here are around 130,000 clones, 93% observed once, and the top ten hold about 3.1%. The sample in question was peripheral blood, obtained on day 0 of AZD1222 vaccination. The origin of the receptors is an adult in good health. The CDR3 runs from the conserved cysteine through the conserved F or W. The order of the fields is D gene, V gene, J gene, clone size, CDR3 DNA, CDR3 protein. The D gene is left open where the match is weak. Part of the rows lack a size; the others show once, few, many or a class for expanded clones.

-	TRBV12-3/TRBV12-4	TRBJ1-1	-	TGTGCCAGCAGCCCCAGGAACACTGAAGCTTTCTTT	CASSPRNTEAFF
-	TRBV28	TRBJ2-5	once	TGTGCCAGCAGTTCCCGACGCAGGGAGCAAGAGACCCAGTACTTC	CASSSRRREQETQYF
TRBD1	TRBV28	TRBJ2-7	-	TGTGCCAGCAGTCCCCCCTCGACAGGGGTGGCCTACGAGCAGTACTTC	CASSPPSTGVAYEQYF
-	TRBV28	TRBJ2-1	-	TGTGCCAGCCGATGGGCCAACGCCGGGCTAACTGAGCAGTTCTTC	CASRWANAGLTEQFF
TRBD1	TRBV29-1	TRBJ1-1	-	TGCAGCGTGACACAGGGGAGGACTGAAGCTTTCTTT	CSVTQGRTEAFF
TRBD1	TRBV2	TRBJ1-2	-	TGTGCCAGCAGGATGACAGGGTATGGCTACACCTTC	CASRMTGYGYTF
TRBD1	TRBV3-1/TRBV3-2	TRBJ1-2	-	TGTGCCAGCAGCCAAGATAGGATCAGGGGGGAACATGGCTACACCTTC	CASSQDRIRGEHGYTF
-	TRBV28	TRBJ2-1	-	TGTGCCAGCAGTTTATCTAATGAGCAGTTCTTC	CASSLSNEQFF
TRBD1	TRBV10-3	TRBJ1-1	-	TGTGCCATCACTGGGGACAGGGGGCGGACTGAAGCTTTCTTT	CAITGDRGRTEAFF
TRBD2	TRBV11-2	TRBJ2-3	-	TGTGCCAGCAGCTTAGAGTCTAGCGGTCTCACAGATACGCAGTATTTT	CASSLESSGLTDTQYF
-	TRBV6-5	TRBJ1-1	-	TGTGCCAGCAGTCAGCCTCGTTTGAACACTGAAGCTTTCTTT	CASSQPRLNTEAFF
-	TRBV9	TRBJ2-5	-	TGTGCCAGCAGCCCCTCTGTAGCAACGGTAGGGGAGACCCAGTACTTC	CASSPSVATVGETQYF
TRBD1	TRBV9	TRBJ1-1	-	TGTGCCAGCAGCGCGGACAGGGGGCTTACTGAAGCTTTCTTT	CASSADRGLTEAFF
TRBD1	TRBV27	TRBJ1-2	-	TGTGCCAGCAGTCCCCGGACAGGGGGGAACTATGGCTACACCTTC	CASSPRTGGNYGYTF
-	TRBV11-1	TRBJ2-1	-	TGTGCCAGCAGCTTACATCCTAGGAACGATGAGCAGTTCTTC	CASSLHPRNDEQFF
TRBD1	TRBV27	TRBJ1-2	-	TGTGCCAGCGCCGACAGGGGGATTTATGGCTACACCTTC	CASADRGIYGYTF
TRBD2	TRBV5-6	TRBJ2-2	-	TGTGCCAGCAGCTTGACCGGACTAGCGGGAGCCGGGGAGCTGTTTTTT	CASSLTGLAGAGELFF
-	TRBV28	TRBJ2-1	-	TGTGCCAGCAGTTTAGGATTAGCTTGGTATGAGCAGTTCTTC	CASSLGLAWYEQFF
-	TRBV6-6	TRBJ2-2	-	TGTGCCAGCAGTTACCGAGGGTTTTCCGGGGAGCTGTTTTTT	CASSYRGFSGELFF
TRBD1	TRBV9	TRBJ2-5	-	TGTGCCAGCAGCGGGGGACAGGGGGGTAGCCGGGAGACCCAGTACTTC	CASSGGQGGSRETQYF
-	TRBV5-8	TRBJ2-7	-	TGTGCCAGCAGGACATACATGAACTCCTACGAGCAGTACTTC	CASRTYMNSYEQYF
TRBD2	TRBV16	TRBJ2-1	once	TGTGCCAGCAGCCTCCGGGGAGGGGAGGTGGATGAGCAGTTCTTC	CASSLRGGEVDEQFF
-	TRBV7-9	TRBJ1-3	-	TGTGCCAGCAGCTTAGTGACGACCGGAAACACCATATATTTT	CASSLVTTGNTIYF
-	TRBV19	TRBJ1-4	few	TGTGCCAGTAGTATCGCCTCGGGAGCAACTAATGAAAAACTGTTTTTT	CASSIASGATNEKLFF
TRBD1	TRBV15	TRBJ2-7	-	TGTGCCACCAGCAGAGAAGTGGGCGGGACAGGGGAGCAGTACTTC	CATSREVGGTGEQYF
TRBD1	TRBV15	TRBJ2-4	-	TGTGCCACCAGCAGATCCCTGACAGGGGGAGGAAACATTCAGTACTTC	CATSRSLTGGGNIQYF
-	TRBV29-1	TRBJ1-2	-	TGCAGCGTTTCTTCTCCTGGAGCTAACTATGGCTACACCTTC	CSVSSPGANYGYTF
TRBD2	TRBV9	TRBJ2-7	-	TGTGCCAGCAGCGCCCAGGGGACTAGCGCCGCCTACGAGCAGTACTTC	CASSAQGTSAAYEQYF
-	TRBV19	TRBJ1-5	-	TGTGCCAGTACTAACACCAGGGGTCATTATCAGCCCCAGCATTTT	CASTNTRGHYQPQHF
-	TRBV7-3	TRBJ2-7	-	TGTGCCAGCAGCCAAGGGGTGGGGGTCGAGCAGTACTTC	CASSQGVGVEQYF
TRBD1	TRBV27	TRBJ1-4	-	TGTGCCAGCAGTTTACGGACAGGGTGGGGTGAAAAACTGTTTTTT	CASSLRTGWGEKLFF
-	TRBV27	TRBJ1-5	-	TGTGCCAGCAGTTTAAAACACGGGCGAGGCAATCAGCCCCAGCATTTT	CASSLKHGRGNQPQHF
-	TRBV7-9	TRBJ2-1	once	TGTGCCAGCAGCCCGAGCTCCTACAATGAGCAGTTCTTC	CASSPSSYNEQFF
-	TRBV6-1	TRBJ2-7	-	TGTGCCAGCAGTGAACAAGCTGGGTTCGGAGAGCTCGAGTACTTC	CASSEQAGFGELEYF
-	TRBV15	TRBJ1-5	-	TGTGCCACCAGCAGCCGAACTGGTCAGCCCCAGCATTTT	CATSSRTGQPQHF
-	TRBV29-1	TRBJ1-1	-	TGCAGCGTTGGGGACGTTTTCTTT	CSVGDVFF
-	TRBV4-2	TRBJ1-1	few	TGTGCCAGCAGCCTCAGGGGAACGGACACTGAAGCTTTCTTT	CASSLRGTDTEAFF
-	TRBV27	TRBJ1-1	-	TGTGCCAGCAGTTGGACAACGAACACTGAAGCTTTCTTT	CASSWTTNTEAFF
-	TRBV5-6	TRBJ1-3	-	TGTGCCAGCAGCACGGGGATCTCAGGCCGCTCTGGAAACACCATATATTTT	CASSTGISGRSGNTIYF
-	TRBV18	TRBJ1-1	-	TGTGCCAGCTCACCACAGGGTTCGAGGAACACTGAAGCTTTCTTT	CASSPQGSRNTEAFF
TRBD1	TRBV19	TRBJ2-7	-	TGTGCCAGTAGGACCCGACAGGGAGCTTACGAGCAGTACTTC	CASRTRQGAYEQYF
-	TRBV5-1	TRBJ1-1	once	TGCGCCAGCTTCTACGGAGCGAACACTGAAGCTTTCTTT	CASFYGANTEAFF
-	TRBV7-9	TRBJ1-1	-	TGTGCCAGCAGCTTAACCAACACTGAAGCTTTCTTT	CASSLTNTEAFF
-	TRBV7-9	TRBJ1-6	-	TGTGCCAGCAGCTTACCGGGAGATTCACCCCTCCACTTT	CASSLPGDSPLHF
-	TRBV2	TRBJ1-2	-	TGTGCCAGCAGTGAAGACAGGGACTTCTATGGCTACACCTTC	CASSEDRDFYGYTF
-	TRBV24-1	TRBJ2-2	-	TGTGCCACCGAGGTACCTAACACCGGGGAGCTGTTTTTT	CATEVPNTGELFF
-	TRBV6-5	TRBJ2-7	-	TGTGCCAGCAGTCTTGGGCCCTCCTACGAGCAGTACTTC	CASSLGPSYEQYF
TRBD1	TRBV28	TRBJ1-2	-	TGTGCCAGCAGAAGGGACAGGGGATATGGCTACACCTTC	CASRRDRGYGYTF
-	TRBV4-1	TRBJ2-7	-	TGCGCCAGCAGCCGAGGCGGAGTGCAGTACTTC	CASSRGGVQYF
TRBD2	TRBV7-3	TRBJ2-1	once	TGTGCCAGCAGCCCCACTCTAGCGGGAGTGAACAATGAGCAGTTCTTC	CASSPTLAGVNNEQFF
-	TRBV19	TRBJ1-5	-	TGTGCCAGCAGTAACTGGAGCAATCAGCCCCAGCATTTT	CASSNWSNQPQHF
-	TRBV7-2	TRBJ2-3	-	TGTGCCAGCAGCAATTCGAGGGCAGATACGCAGTATTTT	CASSNSRADTQYF
TRBD2	TRBV5-1	TRBJ2-3	once	TGCGCCAGCAGCTTGGATCCGACTAGCGGGAGAACAGATACGCAGTATTTT	CASSLDPTSGRTDTQYF
-	TRBV29-1	TRBJ1-1	-	TGCAGCGTTGTCGTCTCCCGGAGGACTGAAGCTTTCTTT	CSVVVSRRTEAFF
-	TRBV5-1	TRBJ1-5	-	TGCGCCAGCAGCTTGGATGGGGGGAGCAATCAGCCCCAGCATTTT	CASSLDGGSNQPQHF
TRBD1	TRBV18	TRBJ1-6	-	TGTGCCAGCTCAACAACAGGGGTCGTCTCACCCCTCCACTTT	CASSTTGVVSPLHF
-	TRBV11-1	TRBJ2-2	-	TGTGCCAGCAGCTTAAGAAGGGCGCGGGACACCGGGGAGCTGTTTTTT	CASSLRRARDTGELFF
TRBD1	TRBV2	TRBJ1-2	few	TGTGCCAGCAGTGGACAGGGGGCGGGCGGCTACACCTTC	CASSGQGAGGYTF
-	TRBV4-2	TRBJ2-4	-	TGTGCCAGCAGCCCCAAAAGAGGGGATGAGTACATTCAGTACTTC	CASSPKRGDEYIQYF